Shown below are 10 T cell receptor beta chains from a single sample sequenced in a study of blood T cells in healthy people across ages. A second about 7 to 11 cycle PCR used barcoded and J-beta primers. Each CDR3 protein gets one entry after TCRdb re-called the 5' RACE reads with MiXCR. The sample includes roughly 830,000 distinct CDR3 sequences, approximately 67% of them seen just once. The sequencing input was blood. Every receptor here comes from a man in his thirties or forties in good health.

V and J are TRBV5-1 and TRBJ1-2; TRBD1 agrees at 9 bases. Germline V CDR1 and CDR2: SGHRS, YFSETQ. The CDR3 is 12 residues long. The V and J ends lost 7 bases and 6 bases, in that order; junction bases with no gene match: 4. This CDR3 reads CASGGDRDGYTF. CDR3 nucleotide sequence: TGCGCCAGCGGCGGGGACAGGGATGGCTACACCTTC.

The V call is TRBV28, the J call TRBJ1-2, with no clear D. V lost 3 bases to trimming and J lost 5 bases, with 16 bases between them. Germline CDR1 and CDR2: MDHEN and SYDVKM. The CDR3 contains 15 residues. CDR3 residues: CASSFYFRTSYGYTF. Here the CDR3 DNA reads TGTGCCAGCAGTTTCTACTTTAGGACCTCGTATGGCTACACCTTC.

The V gene is TRBV20-1, the J gene TRBJ1-2, with TRBD1 matching 10 bases. V was pared by 1 base and J by 7 bases, with 6 bases of the junction left unmatched. There are 14 residues in the CDR3. The germline V gene has CDR1 DFQATT and CDR2 SNEGSKA (reference sequence). The CDR3 here is CSARVDRGRGGYTF. The CDR3 DNA follows: TGCAGTGCTAGAGTTGACAGGGGGCGTGGTGGCTACACCTTC.

The V call is TRBV2, the J call TRBJ2-1, with D perhaps given as TRBD1 or TRBD2 (5 bases each). CDR1 SNHLY and CDR2 FYNNEI come from the germline V gene. Trimming shortened V by 6 bases and J by 15 bases, and 15 bases separated the two germline ends. The CDR3 is 11 amino acids. The CDR3 spells CASRSPGPRFF. In DNA form, the CDR3 reads TGTGCCAGCAGATCTCCGGGACCAAGGTTCTTC.

This chain connects TRBV5-1 to TRBJ1-2; TRBD1 matches at 8 bases. The CDR3 length is 16 residues. V lost 4 bases to trimming and J lost 7 bases; unmatched junction nucleotides: 15. CDR1 is SGHRS and CDR2 is YFSETQ in the germline V gene. This CDR3 reads CASSLLPQGADCGYTF. The CDR3, as DNA: TGCGCCAGCAGCCTACTTCCTCAGGGGGCAGACTGTGGCTACACCTTC.

This CDR3 reads CASSQGTGGARGYTF. CDR3 nucleotides: TGTGCCAGCAGCCAAGGGACAGGGGGCGCCCGTGGCTACACCTTC. The chain recombines TRBV3-1 with TRBJ1-2; 11 bases match TRBD1. CDR1 and CDR2 from the germline V gene are LGHDT and YNNKEL (reference sequence). The J segment lost 7 bases and the V segment lost 1 base, leaving 5 bases of the junction unmatched. The CDR3 has 15 residues.

The chain is built from TRBV9 and TRBJ2-3, with TRBD2 identical over 13 bases. J lost 2 bases, V lost 3 bases, and 6 bases had no gene match. Germline values: CDR1 SGDLS, CDR2 YYNGEE. The CDR3 totals 17 residues. CDR3 sequence: CASSGGTSGAHTDTQYF. The CDR3 bases are TGTGCCAGCAGCGGAGGGACTAGCGGGGCCCACACAGATACGCAGTATTTT. Complete variable domain (other parts from reference TRBV9 and TRBJ2-3): DSGVTQTPKHLITATGQRVTLRCSPRSGDLSVYWYQQSLDQGLQFLIQYYNGEERAKGNILERFSAQQFPDLHSELNLSSLELGDSALYFCASSGGTSGAHTDTQYFGPGTRLTVL.

There are a few counts of this clonotype. The chain has TRBV20-1 and TRBJ2-1, with 15 positions matching TRBD2. The CDR3 has 15 amino acids. Trimming at V came to 4 bases and at J to 10 bases, leaving 8 bases not matched to a gene. Germline V gene data show CDR1 as DFQATT and CDR2 as SNEGSKA (reference sequence). The CDR3 reads CSATTGTSGGWEQFF. CDR3 coding DNA: TGCAGTGCTACGACCGGGACTAGCGGGGGGTGGGAGCAGTTCTTC.

This chain links TRBV5-1 with TRBJ2-2; 7 positions agree with TRBD1. The CDR3 is 15 amino acids. J was trimmed by 4 bases and V by 4 bases; bases with no gene match: 7. CDR1 and CDR2 (germline): SGHRS, YFSETQ. The CDR3 sequence is CASSLKTGSTGELFF. CDR3 in DNA: TGCGCCAGCAGCCTAAAGACAGGGAGCACCGGGGAGCTGTTTTTT. Looking up the rest from reference TRBV5-1 and TRBJ2-2 gives the full variable domain: KAGVTQTPRYLIKTRGQQVTLSCSPISGHRSVSWYQQTPGQGLQFLFEYFSETQRNKGNFPGRFSGRQFSNSRSEMNVSTLELGDSALYLCASSLKTGSTGELFFGEGSRLTVL.

The CDR3 region has the DNA TGTGCCGCCAGCCCGGGACAGAGGTACGAGCAGTACTTC. Translation gives CAASPGQRYEQYF. The genes are TRBV9 and TRBJ2-7; 7 bases fit TRBD1. CDR1 is SGDLS and CDR2 is YYNGEE in the germline V gene. The CDR3 totals 13 residues. With V trimmed by 10 bases and J by 4 bases, 11 bases remained unmatched.